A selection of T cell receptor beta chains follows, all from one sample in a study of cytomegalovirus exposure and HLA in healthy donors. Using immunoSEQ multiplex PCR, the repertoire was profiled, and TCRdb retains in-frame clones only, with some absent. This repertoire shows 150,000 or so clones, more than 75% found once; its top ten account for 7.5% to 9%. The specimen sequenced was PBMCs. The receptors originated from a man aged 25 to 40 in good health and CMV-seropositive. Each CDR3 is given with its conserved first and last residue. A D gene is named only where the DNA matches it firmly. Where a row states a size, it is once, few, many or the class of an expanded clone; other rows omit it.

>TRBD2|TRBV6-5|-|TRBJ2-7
TGTGCCAGCAGAAATAGCGGGAGAGTCCACGAGCAGTACTTC
CASRNSGRVHEQYF
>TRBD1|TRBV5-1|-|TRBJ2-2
TGCGCCAGCACGGACCCGGACAGGGGCACCGGGGAGCTGTTTTTT
CASTDPDRGTGELFF
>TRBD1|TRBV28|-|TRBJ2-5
TGTGCCGGACGGGACAGCTACCAAGAGACCCAGTACTTC
CAGRDSYQETQYF
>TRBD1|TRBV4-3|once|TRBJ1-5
TGCGCCAGCAGCCAAGATCGACAGGGGGCCGCTGGCAATCAGCCCCAGCATTTT
CASSQDRQGAAGNQPQHF
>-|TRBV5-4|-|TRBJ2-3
TGTGCCAGCAGCCCCGTTTTCACAGATACGCAGTATTTT
CASSPVFTDTQYF
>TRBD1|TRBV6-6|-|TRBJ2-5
TGTGCCAGCAGCCCGGGACAGGGAATACTAGAGACCCAGTACTTC
CASSPGQGILETQYF
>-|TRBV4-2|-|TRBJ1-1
TGTGCCAGCAGCCGCGTTTCCGGGACTAACACTGAAGCTTTCTTT
CASSRVSGTNTEAFF
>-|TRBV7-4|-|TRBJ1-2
TGTGCCAGCAGCAAACAGGGAACCCGCTATGGTTACACCTTC
CASSKQGTRYGYTF
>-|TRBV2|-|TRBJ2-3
TGTGCCAGCAGCCTCCCGCGGTATTTT
CASSLPRYF
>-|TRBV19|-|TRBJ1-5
TGTGCCAGTAGTCTACGGGATCAGCCCCAGCATTTT
CASSLRDQPQHF
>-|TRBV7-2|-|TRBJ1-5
TGTGCCAGCAGCTTATCGGGCAATCAGCCCCAGCATTTT
CASSLSGNQPQHF